The clone carrying this TCR beta chain was seen a single time. Its specificity is not known. An assay was performed, and its level was deep. In the authors' workflow: Sequence data from immunoSEQ were junction-only and lacked quality scores; consequently, filtering differed. Produced via immunoSEQ multiplex PCR; TCRdb's table is partial and in-frame only. That table gives V, J and clone size, and the DNA gave D and trimming. The sample lists around 2,000,000 clones, about 95% occurring once. This entry is derived from a study of shared clonotypes between healthy human individuals. Study-level points and caveats: Between several donors, naive CD4 clonotypes were shared at a level of roughly 5.5%. Larger estimated richness was generally recorded for naive subsets relative to memory subsets.

CD8 cells regarded as naive lacked CD45RO, were positively chosen for CCR7, and omitted terminally differentiated effector memory CD45RA+ cells. The V segment lost 5 bases and the J segment 4 bases; nucleotides outside the gene matches: 10. This CDR3 region has 15 residues. CDR1 and CDR2 (germline): GTSNPN, SVGIG (reference sequence). This rearrangement joins TRBV30 to TRBJ2-1, with 8 bases identical to TRBD1. This clonotype was obtained from a man younger than 30 in good health. The specimen sequenced was naive CD8+ T cells sorted from blood. The CDR3 loop is CAWSNGQGRYNEQFF. The CDR3 bases are TGTGCCTGGTCCAACGGACAGGGAAGATACAATGAGCAGTTCTTC.